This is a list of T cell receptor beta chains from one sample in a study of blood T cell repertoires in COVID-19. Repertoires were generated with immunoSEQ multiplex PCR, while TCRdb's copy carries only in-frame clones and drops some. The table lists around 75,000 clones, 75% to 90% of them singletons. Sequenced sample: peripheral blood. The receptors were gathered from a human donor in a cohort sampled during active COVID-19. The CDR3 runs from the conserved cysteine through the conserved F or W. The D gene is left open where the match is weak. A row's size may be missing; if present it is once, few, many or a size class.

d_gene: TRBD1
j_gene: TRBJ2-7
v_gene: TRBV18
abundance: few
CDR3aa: CASSDQGQNYEQYF
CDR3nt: TGTGCCAGCTCAGACCAGGGACAGAACTACGAGCAGTACTTC

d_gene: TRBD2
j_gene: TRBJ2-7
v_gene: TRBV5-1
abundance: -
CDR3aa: CASSISGGASFGQYF
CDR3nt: TGCGCCAGCAGCATTAGCGGGGGGGCCTCCTTCGGGCAGTACTTC

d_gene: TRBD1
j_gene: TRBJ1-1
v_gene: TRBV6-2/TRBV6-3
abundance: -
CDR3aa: CASSPMLGRQGADTEAFF
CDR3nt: TGTGCCAGCAGTCCAATGCTCGGCCGACAGGGGGCGGACACTGAAGCTTTCTTT

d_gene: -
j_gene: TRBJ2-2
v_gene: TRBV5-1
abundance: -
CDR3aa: CASSRGTGELFF
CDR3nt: TGCGCCAGCAGCAGGGGCACCGGGGAGCTGTTTTTT

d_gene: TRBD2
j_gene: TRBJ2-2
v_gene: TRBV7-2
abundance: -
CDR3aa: CASSLAGGRQAGELFF
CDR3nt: TGTGCCAGCAGCTTAGCCGGCGGGAGGCAAGCCGGGGAGCTGTTTTTT

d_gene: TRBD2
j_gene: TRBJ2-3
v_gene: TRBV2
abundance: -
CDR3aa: CASSESGTTPTDTQYF
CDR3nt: TGTGCCAGCAGTGAGTCCGGGACTACCCCCACAGATACGCAGTATTTT

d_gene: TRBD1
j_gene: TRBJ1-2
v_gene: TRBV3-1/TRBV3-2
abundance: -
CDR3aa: CASSHTGQEANYGYTF
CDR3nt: TGTGCCAGCAGCCACACCGGACAGGAAGCTAACTATGGCTACACCTTC

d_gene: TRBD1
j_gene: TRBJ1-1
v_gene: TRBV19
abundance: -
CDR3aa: CASSLPGQEAFF
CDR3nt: TGTGCCAGTAGTCTGCCGGGACAGGAAGCTTTCTTT

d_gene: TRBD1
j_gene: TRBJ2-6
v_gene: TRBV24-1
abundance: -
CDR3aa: CATSDPDGTGRAGANVLTF
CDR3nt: TGTGCCACCAGTGACCCTGACGGGACAGGGCGGGCTGGGGCCAACGTCCTGACTTTC

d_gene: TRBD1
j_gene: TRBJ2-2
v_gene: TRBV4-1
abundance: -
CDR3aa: CASSRTGGPGELFF
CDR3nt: TGCGCCAGCAGCCGGACAGGGGGCCCCGGGGAGCTGTTTTTT

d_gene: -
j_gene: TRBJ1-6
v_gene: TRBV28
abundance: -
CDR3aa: CASSPPLHF
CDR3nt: TGTGCCAGCAGTCCGCCCCTCCACTTT

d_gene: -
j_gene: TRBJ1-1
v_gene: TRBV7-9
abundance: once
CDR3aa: CASSLLTEAFF
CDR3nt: TGTGCCAGCAGCCTCCTAACGGAAGCTTTCTTT

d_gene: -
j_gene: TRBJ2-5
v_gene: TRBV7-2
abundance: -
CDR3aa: CASSLSGFQETQYF
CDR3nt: TGTGCCAGCAGCTTATCAGGGTTTCAAGAGACCCAGTACTTC

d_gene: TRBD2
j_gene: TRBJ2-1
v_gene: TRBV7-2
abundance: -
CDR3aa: CASSSWGGNSYNEQFF
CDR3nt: TGTGCCAGCAGCTCGTGGGGGGGTAACTCCTACAATGAGCAGTTCTTC

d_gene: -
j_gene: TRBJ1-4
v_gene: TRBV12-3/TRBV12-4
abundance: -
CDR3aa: CASSLRNEKLFF
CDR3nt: TGTGCCAGCAGTTTGAGAAATGAAAAACTGTTTTTT

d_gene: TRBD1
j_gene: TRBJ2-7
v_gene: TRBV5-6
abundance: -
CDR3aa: CASSLGGPGQGTYEQYF
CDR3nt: TGTGCCAGCAGCTTGGGGGGACCGGGACAGGGGACCTACGAGCAGTACTTC

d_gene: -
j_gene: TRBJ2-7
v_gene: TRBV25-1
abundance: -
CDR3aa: CASSDVGGKGIHEQYF
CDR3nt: TGTGCCAGCAGTGATGTCGGGGGAAAAGGGATCCACGAGCAGTACTTC

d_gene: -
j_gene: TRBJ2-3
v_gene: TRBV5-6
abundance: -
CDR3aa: CASSLGGSLRTDTQYF
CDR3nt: TGTGCCAGCAGCTTGGGGGGCTCTCTAAGGACAGATACGCAGTATTTT

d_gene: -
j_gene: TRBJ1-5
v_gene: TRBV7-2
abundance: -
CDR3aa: CASSLARLDGSNQPQHF
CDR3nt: TGTGCCAGCAGCTTAGCAAGACTCGACGGTAGCAATCAGCCCCAGCATTTT